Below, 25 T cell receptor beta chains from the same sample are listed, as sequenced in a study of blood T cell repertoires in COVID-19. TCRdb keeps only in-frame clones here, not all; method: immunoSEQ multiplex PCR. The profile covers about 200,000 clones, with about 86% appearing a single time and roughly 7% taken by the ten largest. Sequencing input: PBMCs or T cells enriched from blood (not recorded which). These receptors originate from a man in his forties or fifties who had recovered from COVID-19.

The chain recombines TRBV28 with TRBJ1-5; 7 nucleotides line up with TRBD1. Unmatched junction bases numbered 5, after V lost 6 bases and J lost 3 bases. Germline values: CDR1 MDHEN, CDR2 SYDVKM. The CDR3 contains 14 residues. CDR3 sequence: CASRSGQINQPQHF. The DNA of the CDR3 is TGTGCCAGCAGGTCGGGACAGATCAATCAGCCCCAGCATTTT. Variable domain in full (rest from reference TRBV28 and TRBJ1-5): DVKVTQSSRYLVKRTGEKVFLECVQDMDHENMFWYRQDPGLGLRLIYFSYDVKMKEKGDIPEGYSVSREKKERFSLILESASTNQTSMYLCASRSGQINQPQHFGDGTRLSIL.

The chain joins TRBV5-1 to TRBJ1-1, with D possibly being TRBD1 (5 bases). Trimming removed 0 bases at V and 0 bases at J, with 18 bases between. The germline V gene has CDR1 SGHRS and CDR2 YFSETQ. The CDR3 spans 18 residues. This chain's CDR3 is CASSLGQSNPTMNTEAFF. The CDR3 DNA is TGCGCCAGCAGCTTGGGACAGTCTAATCCTACTATGAACACTGAAGCTTTCTTT.

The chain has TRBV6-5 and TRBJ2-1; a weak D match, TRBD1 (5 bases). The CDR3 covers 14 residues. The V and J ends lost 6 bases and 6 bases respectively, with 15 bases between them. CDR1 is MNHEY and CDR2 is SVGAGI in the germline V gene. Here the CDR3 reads CASSTELGRNEQFF. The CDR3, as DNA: TGTGCCAGCAGCACAGAGCTGGGGCGCAATGAGCAGTTCTTC.

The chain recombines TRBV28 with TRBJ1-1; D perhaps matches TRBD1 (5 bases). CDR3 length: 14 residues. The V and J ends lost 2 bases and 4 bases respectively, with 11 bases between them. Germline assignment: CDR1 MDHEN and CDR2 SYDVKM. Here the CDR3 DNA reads TGTGCCAGCAGTTTAGCAGGGTACGGCACTGAAGCTTTCTTT. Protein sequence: CASSLAGYGTEAFF.

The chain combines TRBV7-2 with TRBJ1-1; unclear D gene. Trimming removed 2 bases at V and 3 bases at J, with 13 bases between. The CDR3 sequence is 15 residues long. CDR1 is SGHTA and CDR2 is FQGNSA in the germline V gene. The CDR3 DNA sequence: TGTGCCAGCAGCTTACTGGCAACGTCCGACACTGAAGCTTTCTTT. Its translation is CASSLLATSDTEAFF.

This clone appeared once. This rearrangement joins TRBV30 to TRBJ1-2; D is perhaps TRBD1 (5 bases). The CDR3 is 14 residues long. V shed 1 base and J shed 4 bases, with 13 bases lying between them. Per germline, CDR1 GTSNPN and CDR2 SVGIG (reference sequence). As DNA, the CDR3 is TGTGCCTGGAGTGAGATGGCAGGGCCCTATGGCTACACCTTC. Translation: CAWSEMAGPYGYTF.

The CDR3 loop is CASSVEQGARGNTIYF. The CDR3 DNA sequence: TGTGCCAGCAGCGTAGAACAGGGGGCGAGAGGAAACACCATATATTTT. This sequence joins TRBV9 and TRBJ1-3; 9 nucleotides match TRBD1. Germline CDR1 is SGDLS and CDR2 is YYNGEE. The CDR3 has 16 residues. J gave up 4 bases and V 0 bases, and 5 bases lay outside the gene matches.

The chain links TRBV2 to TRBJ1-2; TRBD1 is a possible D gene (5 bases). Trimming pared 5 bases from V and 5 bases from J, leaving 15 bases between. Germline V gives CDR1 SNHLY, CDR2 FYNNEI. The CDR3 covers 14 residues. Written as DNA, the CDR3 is TGTGCCAGCAGTATTCGGACGGACACTTATGGCTACACCTTC. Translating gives CASSIRTDTYGYTF.

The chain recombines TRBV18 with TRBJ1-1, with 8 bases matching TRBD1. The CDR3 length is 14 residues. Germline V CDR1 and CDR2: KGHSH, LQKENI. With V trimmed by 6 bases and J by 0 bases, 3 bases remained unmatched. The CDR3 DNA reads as TGTGCCAGCTCCCTACAGGGGGTGAACACTGAAGCTTTCTTT. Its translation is CASSLQGVNTEAFF.

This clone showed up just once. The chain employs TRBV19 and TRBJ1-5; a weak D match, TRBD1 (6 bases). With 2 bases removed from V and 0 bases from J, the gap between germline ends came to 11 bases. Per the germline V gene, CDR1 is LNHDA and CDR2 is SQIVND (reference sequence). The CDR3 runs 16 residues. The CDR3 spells CASSIITGNSNQPQHF. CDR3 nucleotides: TGTGCCAGTAGTATAATAACAGGGAATAGCAATCAGCCCCAGCATTTT.

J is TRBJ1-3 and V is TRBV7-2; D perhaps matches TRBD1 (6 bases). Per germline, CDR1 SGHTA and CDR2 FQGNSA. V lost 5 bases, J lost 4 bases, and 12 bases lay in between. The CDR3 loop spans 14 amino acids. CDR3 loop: CASSPGVTGNTIYF. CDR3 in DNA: TGTGCCAGCAGCCCAGGGGTTACGGGAAACACCATATATTTT.

DNA for the CDR3: TGTGCCACCAGCATGAGGGGGGGTCCAAATACGCAGTATTTT. This encodes CATSMRGGPNTQYF. This rearrangement joins TRBV15 to TRBJ2-3; D is perhaps TRBD2 (7 bases). CDR1 is LNHNV, CDR2 YYDKDF, per germline (reference sequence). V lost 4 bases and J lost 7, with 15 bases in between. There are 14 residues in the CDR3.

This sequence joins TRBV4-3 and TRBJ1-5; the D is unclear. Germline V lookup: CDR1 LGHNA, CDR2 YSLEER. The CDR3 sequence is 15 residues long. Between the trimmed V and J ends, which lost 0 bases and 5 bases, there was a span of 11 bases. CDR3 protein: CASSQDRYAHQPQHF. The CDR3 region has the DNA TGCGCCAGCAGCCAAGATCGGTACGCGCATCAGCCCCAGCATTTT.

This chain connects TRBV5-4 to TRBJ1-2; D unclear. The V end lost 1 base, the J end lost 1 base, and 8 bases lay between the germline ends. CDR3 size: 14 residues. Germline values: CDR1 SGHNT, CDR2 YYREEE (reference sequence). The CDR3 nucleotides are TGTGCCAGCAGCTTGCCACAGAGTAACTATGGCTACACCTTC. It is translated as CASSLPQSNYGYTF.

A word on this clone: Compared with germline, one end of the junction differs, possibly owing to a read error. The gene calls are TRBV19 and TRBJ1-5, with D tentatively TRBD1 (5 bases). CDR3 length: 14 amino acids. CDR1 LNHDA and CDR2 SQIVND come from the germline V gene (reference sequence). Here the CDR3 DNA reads TGTGCCAGTACTATACAGGCGGGGAATCAGCCCCAGCATTTT. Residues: CASTIQAGNQPQHF.

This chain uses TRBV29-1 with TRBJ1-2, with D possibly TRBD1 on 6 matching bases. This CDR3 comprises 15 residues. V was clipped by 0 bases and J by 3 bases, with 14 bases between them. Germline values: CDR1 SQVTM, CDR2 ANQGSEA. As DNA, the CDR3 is TGCAGCGTTGAAGATCGGGGGGCAGGGGACTATGGCTACACCTTC. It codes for CSVEDRGAGDYGYTF. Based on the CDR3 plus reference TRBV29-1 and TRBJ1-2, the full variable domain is SAVISQKPSRDICQRGTSLTIQCQVDSQVTMMFWYRQQPGQSLTLIATANQGSEATYESGFVIDKFPISRPNLTFSTLTVSNMSPEDSSIYLCSVEDRGAGDYGYTFGSGTRLTVV.

For the CDR3, the DNA is TGTGCCAGCAGCGTCGCCGGGCAGGGTAAAGCTTTCTTT. Translating it yields CASSVAGQGKAFF. J is TRBJ1-1 and V is TRBV7-9, with D perhaps TRBD1 (5 bases). Per germline, CDR1 SEHNR and CDR2 FQNEAQ (reference sequence). Trimming stripped 5 bases from V and 9 bases from J, with 16 bases between. There are 13 residues in the CDR3.

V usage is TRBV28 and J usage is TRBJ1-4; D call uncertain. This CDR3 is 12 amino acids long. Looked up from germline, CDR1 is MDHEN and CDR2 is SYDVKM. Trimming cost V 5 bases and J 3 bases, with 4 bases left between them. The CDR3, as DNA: TGTGCCAGCAGTCCAGCTAATGAAAAACTGTTTTTT. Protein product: CASSPANEKLFF.

This chain's CDR3 is CASSDGARDQPQHF. The CDR3 DNA sequence: TGTGCCAGCAGTGATGGGGCACGGGATCAGCCCCAGCATTTT. The chain is built from TRBV2 and TRBJ1-5; a weak D match, TRBD1 (5 bases). CDR3 length: 14 residues. The V end was cut by 3 bases, the J end by 5 bases, with 11 bases between. Germline lookup yields CDR1 SNHLY and CDR2 FYNNEI.

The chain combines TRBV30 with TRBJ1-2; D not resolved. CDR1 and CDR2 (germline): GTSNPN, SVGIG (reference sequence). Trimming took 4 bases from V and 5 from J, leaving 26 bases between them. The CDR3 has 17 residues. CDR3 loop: CAWTSKGTRVRWYGYTF. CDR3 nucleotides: TGTGCCTGGACTTCAAAGGGAACTAGGGTTAGGTGGTATGGCTACACCTTC.

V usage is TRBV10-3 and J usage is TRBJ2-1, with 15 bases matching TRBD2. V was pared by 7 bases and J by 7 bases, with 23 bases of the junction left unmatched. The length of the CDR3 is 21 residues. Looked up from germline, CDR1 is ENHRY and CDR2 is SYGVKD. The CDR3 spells CAIKRSEGLAGGGARDNEQFF. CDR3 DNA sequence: TGTGCCATCAAAAGAAGCGAGGGACTAGCGGGGGGCGGGGCCAGAGATAATGAGCAGTTCTTC.

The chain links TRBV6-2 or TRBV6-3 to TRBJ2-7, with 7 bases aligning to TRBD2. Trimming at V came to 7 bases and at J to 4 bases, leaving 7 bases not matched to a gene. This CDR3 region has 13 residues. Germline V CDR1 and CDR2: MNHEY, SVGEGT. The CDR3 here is CASTPGDYYEQYF. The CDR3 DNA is TGTGCCAGCACCCCCGGGGACTATTACGAGCAGTACTTC.

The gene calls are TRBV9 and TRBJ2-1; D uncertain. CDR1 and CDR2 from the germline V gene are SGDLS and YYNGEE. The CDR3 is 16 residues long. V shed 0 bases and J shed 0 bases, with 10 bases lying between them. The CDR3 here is CASSVVVSSSYNEQFF. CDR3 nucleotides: TGTGCCAGCAGCGTAGTGGTTAGCTCCTCCTACAATGAGCAGTTCTTC.

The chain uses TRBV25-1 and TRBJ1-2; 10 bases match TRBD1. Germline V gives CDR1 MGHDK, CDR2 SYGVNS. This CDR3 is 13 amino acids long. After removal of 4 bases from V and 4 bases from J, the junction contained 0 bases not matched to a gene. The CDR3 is CASSGDRGYGYTF. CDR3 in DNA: TGTGCCAGCAGTGGGGACAGGGGCTATGGCTACACCTTC.

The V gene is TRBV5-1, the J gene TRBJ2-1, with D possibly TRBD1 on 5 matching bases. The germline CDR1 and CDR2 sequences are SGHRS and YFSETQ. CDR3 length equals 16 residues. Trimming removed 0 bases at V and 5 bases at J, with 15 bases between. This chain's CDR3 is CASSLESYLRDNEQFF. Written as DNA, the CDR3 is TGCGCCAGCAGCTTGGAGTCGTACCTCAGGGACAATGAGCAGTTCTTC. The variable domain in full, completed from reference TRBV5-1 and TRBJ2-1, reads KAGVTQTPRYLIKTRGQQVTLSCSPISGHRSVSWYQQTPGQGLQFLFEYFSETQRNKGNFPGRFSGRQFSNSRSEMNVSTLELGDSALYLCASSLESYLRDNEQFFGPGTRLTVL.